Below are 18 T cell receptor beta chains sequenced from a single sample in a study of regulatory T cells in long-lasting Graves disease. Relying on iRepertoire HTBI primers and Arm-PCR of CDR3 regions, the team built TCR beta libraries. TCRdb recomputed calls from the multiplex PCR reads with MiXCR, one row per CDR3 protein. In the table there are 420,000 or so distinct CDR3 sequences, about a sixth of which are singletons. Documented time point: newly diagnosed GD, antithyroid drugs for less than 3 months. PBMC-extracted RNA yielded the TCR library. Another study also made use of these data, one on T cells in Graves' hyperthyroidism and ophthalmopathy.

The sample was peripheral blood mononuclear cells (PBMCs), taken at new diagnosis, from a patient treated with antithyroid drugs. The receptors shown here come from a woman between 18 and 29 years old with Graves disease.

This clonotype was recorded many times. The rearrangement links TRBV11-2 to TRBJ2-2; TRBD1 agrees at 9 bases. V gave up 5 bases and J gave up 4 bases; unmatched junction bases: 8. The CDR3 consists of 16 residues. Germline V lookup: CDR1 SGHAT, CDR2 FQNNGV. CDR3 protein: CASSDRDRDGTGELFF. The CDR3 nucleotides read TGTGCCAGCAGCGACCGGGACAGGGACGGCACCGGGGAGCTGTTTTTT.

This clonotype was seen ten or more times. The chain joins TRBV20-1 to TRBJ2-7; 7 nucleotides agree with TRBD2. Germline CDR1 and CDR2: DFQATT and SNEGSKA (reference sequence). The CDR3 is 16 amino acids. V was clipped by 0 bases and J by 1 base; unmatched bases: 9. CDR3 sequence reads: CSARDSGGRWSYEQYF. As DNA, the CDR3 is TGCAGTGCTAGAGATTCAGGCGGGAGATGGTCCTACGAGCAGTACTTC.

The rearrangement uses TRBV30 and TRBJ2-5, with D possibly being TRBD1 (5 bases). V shed 4 bases and J shed 0 bases, with 9 bases lying between them. Looked up from germline, CDR1 is GTSNPN and CDR2 is SVGIG (reference sequence). The CDR3 has 13 amino acids. CDR3 sequence reads: CAWTGKNQETQYF. CDR3 nucleotide sequence: TGTGCCTGGACAGGGAAAAACCAAGAGACCCAGTACTTC.

This clonotype was picked up many times. V usage is TRBV28 and J usage is TRBJ1-6, with TRBD1 matching over 7 bases. V shed 11 bases and J 5 bases; nucleotides not matched to a gene: 9. This CDR3 comprises 14 residues. Germline values: CDR1 MDHEN, CDR2 SYDVKM. The CDR3 sequence: CAAMYRGNNSPLHF. The CDR3 DNA reads TGTGCCGCTATGTACAGGGGCAATAATTCACCCCTCCACTTT.

The gene calls are TRBV20-1 and TRBJ1-2; D is perhaps TRBD1 (5 bases). V lost 0 bases to trimming and J lost 7 bases, with 15 bases between them. The CDR3 spans 14 residues. Germline-derived CDR1 and CDR2 are DFQATT and SNEGSKA (reference sequence). CDR3 in DNA: TGCAGTGCTAGAGATTCTCGGGGCCCCGTTGGCTACACCTTC. It specifies CSARDSRGPVGYTF.

This chain links TRBV7-2 with TRBJ2-5; 8 bases match TRBD2. V was pared by 6 bases and J by 5 bases, with 20 bases of the junction left unmatched. Germline CDR1 is SGHTA and CDR2 is FQGNSA. This CDR3 has 18 residues. CDR3 in DNA: TGTGCCAGCAGTTACTCGGGGGGGAAGGCCCCCAGTGCGGAGACCCAGTACTTC. Its protein is CASSYSGGKAPSAETQYF.

Many counts were recorded for this clonotype. The CDR3 is CASSTTRAADNYGYTF. In DNA form, the CDR3 reads TGTGCCAGTAGTACGACCCGAGCGGCCGATAACTATGGCTACACCTTC. The chain combines TRBV19 with TRBJ1-2; D remains unclear. The CDR3 sequence is 16 residues long. The V end lost 4 bases, the J end lost 1 base, and 16 bases lay between the germline ends. Germline CDR1 reads LNHDA; CDR2 reads SQIVND (reference sequence).

This clonotype was counted at least ten times. This chain links TRBV5-1 with TRBJ1-4, with TRBD1 identical over 8 bases. Germline V gene data show CDR1 as SGHRS and CDR2 as YFSETQ. This CDR3 has 15 amino acids. The V segment lost 4 bases and the J segment 5 bases; nucleotides outside the gene matches: 7. The CDR3 sequence is CASSLGTGMNEKLFF. The CDR3, as DNA: TGCGCCAGCAGCCTAGGGACAGGCATGAATGAAAAACTGTTTTTT. Full variable domain (outside the CDR3, taken from reference TRBV5-1 and TRBJ1-4): KAGVTQTPRYLIKTRGQQVTLSCSPISGHRSVSWYQQTPGQGLQFLFEYFSETQRNKGNFPGRFSGRQFSNSRSEMNVSTLELGDSALYLCASSLGTGMNEKLFFGSGTQLSVL.

The rearrangement joins TRBV6-1 to TRBJ2-1, with TRBD1 identical over 8 bases. This CDR3 has 13 residues. V shed 5 bases and J 7 bases; nucleotides not matched to a gene: 4. Germline-derived CDR1 and CDR2 are MNHNS and SASEGT. Here the CDR3 DNA reads TGTGCCAGCAGTCAGGGACAGGTTAATGAGCAGTTCTTC. As protein: CASSQGQVNEQFF.

This clonotype was detected only a few times. The chain recombines TRBV6-1 with TRBJ2-7, with TRBD2 as a possible D gene (6 bases). V was cut by 4 bases and J by 3 bases, with 13 bases left in between. There are 14 residues in the CDR3. Germline V gene data show CDR1 as MNHNS and CDR2 as SASEGT. The CDR3 sequence: CASSGDLTFYEQYF. The CDR3 DNA reads as TGTGCCAGCAGTGGGGACTTGACCTTCTACGAGCAGTACTTC.

This clonotype occurred a few times. This chain joins TRBV27 and TRBJ1-2, with D maybe TRBD1 (6 bases). Germline V CDR1 and CDR2: MNHEY, SMNVEV (reference sequence). Trimming shortened V by 6 bases and J by 5 bases, and 16 bases separated the two germline ends. The CDR3 has 14 residues. The chain's CDR3 is CASREGGPQYGYTF. CDR3 nucleotide sequence: TGTGCCAGCAGGGAGGGGGGCCCCCAGTATGGCTACACCTTC.

This clonotype was counted many times. The chain is built from TRBV11-2 and TRBJ2-3, with 12 positions matching TRBD2. V shed 5 bases and J 1 base; nucleotides not matched to a gene: 7. The CDR3 is made up of 17 amino acids. Germline V gives CDR1 SGHAT, CDR2 FQNNGV. CDR3 protein: CASSRRLAGVGTDTQYF. The DNA for the CDR3 is TGTGCCAGCAGCCGTAGACTAGCGGGAGTCGGCACAGATACGCAGTATTTT.

Regarding this clonotype: Without the conserved terminal phenylalanine or tryptophan, this CDR3 likely stems from a read error. This chain links TRBV19 with TRBJ2-3; a possible D gene is TRBD1 (6 bases). Germline assignment: CDR1 LNHDA and CDR2 SQIVND (reference sequence). The CDR3 sequence is 16 residues long. V dropped 7 bases and J dropped 0 bases, with 17 bases sitting between them. CDR3 in amino acids: CASKGDRASSTDTQYL. CDR3 bases: TGTGCCAGTAAGGGGGACCGGGCTTCTAGCACAGATACGCAGTATCTT.

This clonotype was counted only a few times. The CDR3 region is CASSTTSGAAPNEQFF. CDR3 bases: TGCGCCAGCAGCACCACTAGCGGAGCTGCTCCCAATGAGCAGTTCTTC. The chain joins TRBV5-1 to TRBJ2-1; TRBD2 aligns across 8 bases. Germline CDR1 and CDR2: SGHRS and YFSETQ. This CDR3 contains 16 residues. The junction had 12 bases not matched to a gene; V was cut back by 4 bases and J by 6 bases. Looking up the rest from reference TRBV5-1 and TRBJ2-1 gives the full variable domain: KAGVTQTPRYLIKTRGQQVTLSCSPISGHRSVSWYQQTPGQGLQFLFEYFSETQRNKGNFPGRFSGRQFSNSRSEMNVSTLELGDSALYLCASSTTSGAAPNEQFFGPGTRLTVL.

The rearrangement joins TRBV6-1 to TRBJ1-2, with unresolved D. Germline V CDR1 and CDR2: MNHNS, SASEGT. The V end was cut by 3 bases, the J end by 5 bases, with 16 bases between. The CDR3 spans 15 residues. The CDR3, as DNA: TGTGCCAGCAGTGAGGGTACCGGGAGACTATATGGCTACACCTTC. Its translation is CASSEGTGRLYGYTF.

This clonotype appeared a few times. The gene calls are TRBV6-1 and TRBJ2-1, with a weak D call TRBD2 (6 bases). The CDR3 contains 17 residues. The ends were cut back, 5 bases at V and 6 bases at J, with 23 bases in the middle. CDR1 is MNHNS and CDR2 is SASEGT in the germline V gene. Here the CDR3 DNA reads TGTGCCAGCAGTCAACCGGGACTCCGTTCGGGGGTCAATGAGCAGTTCTTC. Translation gives CASSQPGLRSGVNEQFF.

There are many counts of this clonotype. This chain connects TRBV20-1 to TRBJ2-3; weak D call: TRBD1 (5 bases). Germline V gene data show CDR1 as DFQATT and CDR2 as SNEGSKA (reference sequence). CDR3 length equals 16 residues. With 3 bases removed from V and 4 bases from J, the gap between germline ends came to 20 bases. The CDR3 loop is CSASKGQGKVADTQYF. CDR3 nucleotides: TGCAGTGCTAGTAAAGGGCAGGGCAAAGTGGCAGATACGCAGTATTTT.

There are a few counts of this clonotype. It is likely a read error, because the conserved phenylalanine at the end of the CDR3 is missing. The chain uses TRBV27 and TRBJ1-1; 10 bases align to TRBD1. The CDR3 sequence is 17 residues long. CDR1 MNHEY and CDR2 SMNVEV come from the germline V gene (reference sequence). Trimming took 0 bases from V and 5 from J; bases not matched to a gene: 9. Here the CDR3 DNA reads TGTGCCAGCAGTTTATCCGGGACAGGGGTAGGAGGAACTGAAGCTTTCCTT. This sequence encodes CASSLSGTGVGGTEAFL.